Described below is a single T cell receptor (beta chain) sequence and its context. This receptor's antigen is unknown. Base quality data are lacking; no much larger clone is found one base away. As encoded in the germline V gene (reference sequence), CDR1 is LNHDA while CDR2 is SQIVND. V is cut back by 4 bases and J by 4 bases, with 6 bases in the junction unmatched. CDR3 length: 15 amino acids, cysteine to phenylalanine. Only the CDR3 part of the read is kept: 45 bases, read in frame from the first base. Starting from 400 to 450 ng RNA, TCR libraries were constructed with the Immunoverse kit using molecular barcoded adaptors that cover the alpha/delta and beta/gamma chains. TCR library preparation was performed with the same RNA that was used for transcriptome sequencing. TCR libraries were sequenced on an Illumina HiSeq 4000 with 2 x 150 cycles. As for how the authors treated the data: TCR reads were aligned to human V, D, J and C references and assembled into CDR3 clonotypes with MiXCR, including quality filtering and error correction. The tcR package in R was used for analysis of clonotype counts and gene usage diversity. Raw mapping reads were checked after the RNA-seq reads had been mapped by STAR aligner version 2.5.3a onto the human GRCh37 genome. To test how sequencing depth affects detected clonotypes, IR-seq fastq files were randomly downsampled with Seqtk 1.3. The raw public data were reprocessed by TCRdb itself: fastp quality trimming at Q25, MiXCR clonotype calling, in-frame beta chains only. Records with the same CDR3 protein are collapsed into one entry carrying the most frequent genes and DNA. TCRdb, not the authors, supplied the V and J calls. The sample has around 40,000 distinct CDR3 sequences on record, about an eighth of them singletons. Of the sample, less than 35% falls within the top ten clones.

The data are from a study of read filtering for tumor transcriptome and immune sequencing (dated by TCRdb to 2018 to 2020). Study-wide context: The cohort was composed of approximately 17 male and 14 female patients, with a mean age of about 68 years and an age range of about 40 to 90. By revised international staging, fewer than ten patients were R-ISS I, under 20 were R-ISS II and roughly 7 were R-ISS III. Whole-transcriptome libraries were prepared with the TruSeq RNA Access Library Prep Kit after DNase treatment. Per sample, about 3.5 to 11 million TCR-region mapped reads were obtained with IR-seq, compared with only 85 to 1273 with RNA-seq. Using the same bone marrow samples, the study compared TCR repertoires obtained by targeted immune repertoire sequencing with those obtained by bulk whole-transcriptome sequencing. A main aim was a read-filtering strategy for immune repertoire data, specifically whether clonotypes supported by a single read should be removed. The investigation overall reported the following: Clonotypes were captured by IR-seq at much higher depth and more reliably than by RNA-seq, and smaller IR-seq throughput was sufficient for identification of most shared clonotypes. Single-read clonotypes made up 80% to 85% of clonotypes but 3% to 3.5% of total reads in IR-seq, and roughly three quarters of clonotypes and 40% to 50% of reads in RNA-seq. The sorted CD138-negative fraction was a mixed bone marrow immune population, not purified T cells. The correlation between IR-seq and RNA-seq shared clonotype proportions was increased by removal of single-read clonotypes.

Each patient had bone marrow sampled at the time of active disease. Ficoll-Hypaque density gradient centrifugation was used to isolate bone marrow mononuclear cells. CD138-negative cells were obtained by negative selection after labeling with CD138 magnetic microbeads on a MACS separator, removing myeloma plasma cells. The purity of the isolated cells was checked by flow cytometry with CD138 antibodies on an Attune NxT. TRIzol reagent was used to extract total RNA, which was then quantified with a NanoDrop spectrophotometer. For each patient, the CD138-negative bone marrow sample underwent paired RNA-seq and IR-seq.

The chain joins TRBV19 to TRBJ2-2; 7 nucleotides in the junction match TRBD2. This receptor was identified in a donor over 35 with multiple myeloma. Sequencing was performed on a population of CD138-negative cells sorted from bone marrow. Per the publication, the cell subset or site label means: bone marrow mononuclear cells depleted of CD138+ plasma/myeloma cells by negative magnetic selection. The CDR3 here reads CASSSAGASTGELFF. The bases read TGTGCCAGTAGTAGCGCGGGAGCGAGCACCGGGGAGCTGTTTTTT.